This TCR beta chain was sequenced for a study of blood T cells in healthy people across ages. This clonotype has more than one count but fewer than ten. Sample-barcoded 5' priming and a J-beta primer mix drove a second PCR of about 6 to 12 cycles. TCRdb reprocessed the 5' RACE reads with MiXCR, giving one entry per CDR3 protein. The sample carries around 1,000,000 distinct CDR3 sequences, 20% to 25% recorded once. The CDR3 has 16 amino acids. J lost 4 bases, V lost 5 bases, and 10 bases had no gene match. The same data also went into a second study, on T cells of mothers and their children.

This chain joins TRBV12-3 or TRBV12-4 and TRBJ1-5; 8 nucleotides align to TRBD1. Sequenced: blood. The receptor's source is a girl aged 2-10 years in good health. CDR3: CASSGTGGSVNQPQHF. The CDR3 DNA follows: TGTGCCAGCAGTGGAACAGGGGGAAGTGTGAATCAGCCCCAGCATTTT.